This TCR beta chain was observed in a study of cytomegalovirus exposure and HLA in healthy donors. Study details: Caucasian-associated ancestry cluster membership applied to 75% to 85% of some 400 genotyped donors.

The PCR employed 60 Vbeta primers together with 13 Jbeta primers. Data came from immunoSEQ multiplex PCR; TCRdb stores just in-frame clones and leaves some out. The table records some 170,000 clones, about four fifths of them present only once. This clone was seen a handful of times. The antigen is unknown. V was shortened by 4 bases and J by 3 bases, with 11 bases between the two germline ends. This CDR3 has 13 residues. The V gene's germline CDR1 is SGHRS and CDR2 YFSETQ. General study results and limits: Rare TCR sequences predominated, though certain public TCRs were found in many donors. It was reported in a later analysis that an Asian-associated ancestry cluster showed fewer N-insertions than the roughly 660-donor mean. Accurate prediction of most subjects' HLA-A and HLA-B alleles from TCR beta sequences was reported.

The chain is built from TRBV5-1 and TRBJ2-7; possibly TRBD2 for D (6 bases). This TCR was sampled from a man aged 25-45 years in good health and CMV-seronegative. Sequencing was performed on PBMCs. Here the CDR3 DNA reads TGCGCCAGCAGCCAGGGACTCCACTACGAGCAGTACTTC. The encoded protein is CASSQGLHYEQYF.